This TCR beta chain was retrieved from a study of CD8 T cells in ankylosing spondylitis. V lost 4 bases and J lost 6, with 15 bases in between. Germline CDR1 SGHVS, CDR2 FQNEAQ. The CDR3 has 15 amino acids. TCRdb called the 5' RACE reads again in MiXCR, with one record for every CDR3 protein. The sample consists of 250,000 or so distinct CDR3 sequences, about 10% of them appearing once. Study-level results: The authors found the disease-linked clones to be CD8+ and relatively rare in peripheral blood. About 8 highly homologous variants made up a TCR beta motif, and this motif appeared characteristic of ankylosing spondylitis blood. As reported, disease-linked clones showed significant enrichment in matched ankylosing spondylitis synovial fluid.

This clonotype was seen a few times. Its antigen is unidentified. The chain links TRBV7-8 to TRBJ2-2; D is tentatively TRBD1 or TRBD2 (5 bases each). The TCR comes from a male donor with ankylosing spondylitis or in good health (not recorded which). Sequencing input: blood, either unsorted or a sorted T cell fraction (not recorded which). Here the CDR3 reads CASSSNWGMAGELFF. DNA for the CDR3: TGTGCCAGCAGCTCTAATTGGGGGATGGCCGGGGAGCTGTTTTTT.